This T cell receptor (beta chain) was recovered during a study of blood T cell repertoires in COVID-19. Whole-study context: Samples taken during acute and convalescent COVID-19 were collected in the United States, Italy and Spain. The analysed material was cDNA or gDNA that came from T cells, B-cell-depleted T cells, or PBMCs.

In the study's own analysis: Reference gene primers were amplified, and this amplification served to estimate nucleated cell counts. Generated by immunoSEQ multiplex PCR, the TCRdb table keeps only in-frame clones and is missing some. V and J calls and clone size are copied from that table; D and trimming were computed from the DNA. The top ten hold 2% to 3% of the sample, which has about 150,000 clones, 87% seen once. In its sample, this clone was seen a few times. Germline loops: CDR1 SEHNR, CDR2 FQNEAQ (reference sequence). The length of the CDR3 is 13 residues. Trimming stripped 5 bases from V and 0 bases from J, with 5 bases between.

This clonotype originated in a man in his forties or fifties with active COVID-19. Material: peripheral blood. The V gene is TRBV7-9, the J gene TRBJ1-5; D remains unclear. The CDR3 loop is CASSTYSNQPQHF. DNA for the CDR3: TGTGCCAGCAGCACCTATAGCAATCAGCCCCAGCATTTT. The complete variable domain, with remaining parts taken from reference TRBV7-9 and TRBJ1-5, reads DTGVSQNPRHKITKRGQNVTFRCDPISEHNRLYWYRQTLGQGPEFLTYFQNEAQLEKSRLLSDRFSAERPKGSFSTLEIQRTEQGDSAMYLCASSTYSNQPQHFGDGTRLSIL.